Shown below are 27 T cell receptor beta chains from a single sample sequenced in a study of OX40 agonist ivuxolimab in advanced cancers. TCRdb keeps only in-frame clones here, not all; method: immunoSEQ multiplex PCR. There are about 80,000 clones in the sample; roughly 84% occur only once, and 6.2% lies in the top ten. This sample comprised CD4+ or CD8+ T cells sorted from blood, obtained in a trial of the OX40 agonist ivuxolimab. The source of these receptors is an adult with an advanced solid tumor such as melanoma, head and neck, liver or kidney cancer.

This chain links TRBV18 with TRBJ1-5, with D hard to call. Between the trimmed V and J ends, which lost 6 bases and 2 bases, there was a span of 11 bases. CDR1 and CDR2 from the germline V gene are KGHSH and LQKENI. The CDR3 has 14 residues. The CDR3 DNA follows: TGTGCCAGCTCGTTGGGGAAGGGCAATCAGCCCCAGCATTTT. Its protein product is CASSLGKGNQPQHF.

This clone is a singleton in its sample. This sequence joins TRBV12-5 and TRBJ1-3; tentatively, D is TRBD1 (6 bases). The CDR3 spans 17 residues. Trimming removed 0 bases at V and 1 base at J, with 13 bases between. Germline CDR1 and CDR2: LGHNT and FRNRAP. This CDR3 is CASGLVLGGLSGNTIYF. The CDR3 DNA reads TGTGCTAGTGGTTTGGTACTCGGGGGCTTATCTGGAAACACCATATATTTT.

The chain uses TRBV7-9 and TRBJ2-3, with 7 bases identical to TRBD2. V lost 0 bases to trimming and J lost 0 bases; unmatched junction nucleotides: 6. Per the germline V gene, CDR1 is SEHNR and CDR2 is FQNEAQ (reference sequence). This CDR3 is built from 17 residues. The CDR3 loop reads CASSLALGRGSTDTQYF. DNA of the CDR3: TGTGCCAGCAGCTTAGCGTTGGGGAGGGGAAGCACAGATACGCAGTATTTT.

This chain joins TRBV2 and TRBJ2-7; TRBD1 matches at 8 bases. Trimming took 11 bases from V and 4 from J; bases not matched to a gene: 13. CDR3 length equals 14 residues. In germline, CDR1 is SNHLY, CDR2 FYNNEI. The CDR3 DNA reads TGTGCCGGTCGACAGGGGTCTCAATCGTACGAGCAGTACTTC. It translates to CAGRQGSQSYEQYF. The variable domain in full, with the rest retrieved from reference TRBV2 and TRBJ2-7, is EPEVTQTPSHQVTQMGQEVILRCVPISNHLYFYWYRQILGQKVEFLVSFYNNEISEKSEIFDDQFSVERPDGSNFTLKIRSTKLEDSAMYFCAGRQGSQSYEQYFGPGTRLTVT.

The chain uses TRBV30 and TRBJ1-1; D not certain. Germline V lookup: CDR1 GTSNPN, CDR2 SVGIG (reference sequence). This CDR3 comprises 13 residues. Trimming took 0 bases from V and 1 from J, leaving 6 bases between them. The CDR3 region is CAWSVSTNTEAFF. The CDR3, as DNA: TGTGCCTGGAGTGTTAGCACGAACACTGAAGCTTTCTTT.

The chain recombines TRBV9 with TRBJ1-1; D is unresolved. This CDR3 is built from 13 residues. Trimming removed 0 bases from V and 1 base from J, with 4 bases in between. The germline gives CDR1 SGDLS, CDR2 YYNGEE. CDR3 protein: CASSVEGNTEAFF. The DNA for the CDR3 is TGTGCCAGCAGCGTAGAGGGGAACACTGAAGCTTTCTTT. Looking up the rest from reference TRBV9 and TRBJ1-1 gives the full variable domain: DSGVTQTPKHLITATGQRVTLRCSPRSGDLSVYWYQQSLDQGLQFLIQYYNGEERAKGNILERFSAQQFPDLHSELNLSSLELGDSALYFCASSVEGNTEAFFGQGTRLTVV.

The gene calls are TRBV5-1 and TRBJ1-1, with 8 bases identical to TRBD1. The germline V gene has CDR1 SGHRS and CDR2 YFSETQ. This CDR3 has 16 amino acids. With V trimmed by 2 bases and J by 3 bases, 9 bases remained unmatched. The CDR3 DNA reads TGCGCCAGCAGCTTTCGACAGGGGAGTATGCACACTGAAGCTTTCTTT. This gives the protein CASSFRQGSMHTEAFF.

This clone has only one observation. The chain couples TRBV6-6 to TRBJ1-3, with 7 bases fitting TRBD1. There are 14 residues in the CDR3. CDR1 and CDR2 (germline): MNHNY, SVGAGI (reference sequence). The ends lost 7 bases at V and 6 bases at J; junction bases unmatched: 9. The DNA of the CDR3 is TGTGCCAGCATCCAAGACAGGGACGTAAACACCATATATTTT. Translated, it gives CASIQDRDVNTIYF.

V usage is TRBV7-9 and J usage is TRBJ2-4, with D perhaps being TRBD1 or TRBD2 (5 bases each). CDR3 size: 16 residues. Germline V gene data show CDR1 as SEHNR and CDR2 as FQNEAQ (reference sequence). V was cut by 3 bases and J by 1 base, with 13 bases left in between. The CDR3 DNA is TGTGCCAGCAGCTTGATCGTGGGGACGGCCAAAAACATTCAGTACTTC. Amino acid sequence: CASSLIVGTAKNIQYF.

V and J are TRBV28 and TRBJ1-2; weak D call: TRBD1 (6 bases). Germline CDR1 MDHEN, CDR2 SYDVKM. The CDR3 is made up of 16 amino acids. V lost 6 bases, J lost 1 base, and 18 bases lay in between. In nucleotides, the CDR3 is TGTGCCAGCAGCCTGGGGGGACATCACTTTAACTATGGCTACACCTTC. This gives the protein CASSLGGHHFNYGYTF.

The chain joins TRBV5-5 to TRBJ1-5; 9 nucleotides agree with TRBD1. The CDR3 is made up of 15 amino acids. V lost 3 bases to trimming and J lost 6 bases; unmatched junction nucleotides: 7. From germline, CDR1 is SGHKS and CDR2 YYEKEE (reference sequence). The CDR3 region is CASSSTGGRGQPQHF. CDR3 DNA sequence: TGTGCCAGCAGCTCTACAGGGGGCAGGGGTCAGCCCCAGCATTTT.

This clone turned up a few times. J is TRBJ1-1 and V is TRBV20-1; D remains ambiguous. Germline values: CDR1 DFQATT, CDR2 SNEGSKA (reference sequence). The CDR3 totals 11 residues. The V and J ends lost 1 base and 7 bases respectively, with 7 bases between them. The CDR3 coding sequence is TGCAGTGCTAGAGGAGATGTTGAAGCTTTCTTT. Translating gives CSARGDVEAFF.

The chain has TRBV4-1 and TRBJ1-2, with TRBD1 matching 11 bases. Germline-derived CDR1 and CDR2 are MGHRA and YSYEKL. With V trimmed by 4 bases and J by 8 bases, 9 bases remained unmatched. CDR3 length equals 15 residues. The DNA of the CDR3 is TGCGCCAGCAGCCTAACGGGACAGGGGGGAGGAGGCTACACCTTC. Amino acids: CASSLTGQGGGGYTF.

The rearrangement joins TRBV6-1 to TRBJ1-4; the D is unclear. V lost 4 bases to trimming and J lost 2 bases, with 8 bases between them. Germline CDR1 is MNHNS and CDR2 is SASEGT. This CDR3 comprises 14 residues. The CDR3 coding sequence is TGTGCCAGCAGTGGGGTCACCACTAATGAAAAACTGTTTTTT. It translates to CASSGVTTNEKLFF.

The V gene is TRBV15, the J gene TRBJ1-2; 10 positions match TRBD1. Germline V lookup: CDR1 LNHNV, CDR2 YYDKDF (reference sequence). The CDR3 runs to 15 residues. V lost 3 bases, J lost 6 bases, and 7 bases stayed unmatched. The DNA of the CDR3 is TGTGCCACCAGCAGCCCCCGGGACAGGGGCCATGGCTACACCTTC. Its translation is CATSSPRDRGHGYTF. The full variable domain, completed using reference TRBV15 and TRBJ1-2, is DAMVIQNPRYQVTQFGKPVTLSCSQTLNHNVMYWYQQKSSQAPKLLFHYYDKDFNNEADTPDNFQSRRPNTSFCFLDIRSPGLGDTAMYLCATSSPRDRGHGYTFGSGTRLTVV.

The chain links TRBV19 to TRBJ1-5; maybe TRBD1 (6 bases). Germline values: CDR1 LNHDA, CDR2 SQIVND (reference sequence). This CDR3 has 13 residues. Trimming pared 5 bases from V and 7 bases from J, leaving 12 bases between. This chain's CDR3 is CASSRDTQQPQHF. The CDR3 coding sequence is TGTGCCAGTAGTCGGGACACGCAACAGCCCCAGCATTTT.

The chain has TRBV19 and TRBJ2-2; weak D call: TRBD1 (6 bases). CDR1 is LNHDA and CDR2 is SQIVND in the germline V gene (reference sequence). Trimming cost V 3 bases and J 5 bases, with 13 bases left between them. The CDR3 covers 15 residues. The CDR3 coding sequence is TGTGCCAGTAGTATGGCCACAGGGTTAACCGGGGAGCTGTTTTTT. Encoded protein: CASSMATGLTGELFF.

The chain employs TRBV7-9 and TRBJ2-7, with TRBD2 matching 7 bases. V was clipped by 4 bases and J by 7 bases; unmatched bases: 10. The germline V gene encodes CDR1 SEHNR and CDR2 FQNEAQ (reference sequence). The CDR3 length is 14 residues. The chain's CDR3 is CASSSWRETGEQYF. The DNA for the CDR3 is TGTGCCAGCAGCTCCTGGCGGGAGACGGGGGAGCAGTACTTC.

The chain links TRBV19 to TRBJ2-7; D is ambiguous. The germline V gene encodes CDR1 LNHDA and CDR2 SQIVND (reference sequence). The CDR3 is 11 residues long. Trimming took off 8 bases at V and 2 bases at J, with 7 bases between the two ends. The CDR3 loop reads CASSGPYEQYF. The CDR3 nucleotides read TGTGCCAGTTCCGGACCCTACGAGCAGTACTTC.

CDR3 nucleotides: TGCAGCGTTGCGGAGGGGGCGCAAAGCGAGCAGTACTTC. Translated, it gives CSVAEGAQSEQYF. V gene TRBV29-1 combines with J gene TRBJ2-7; a weak D match, TRBD1 (7 bases). CDR3 length equals 13 residues. V lost 4 bases, J lost 6 bases, and 16 bases lay in between. Per germline, CDR1 SQVTM and CDR2 ANQGSEA.

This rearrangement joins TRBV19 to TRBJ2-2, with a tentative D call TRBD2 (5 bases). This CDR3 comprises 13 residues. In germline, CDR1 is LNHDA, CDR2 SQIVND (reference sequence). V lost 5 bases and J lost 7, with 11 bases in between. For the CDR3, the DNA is TGTGCCAGTAGTCTCGGGGTACACGGGGAGCTGTTTTTT. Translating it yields CASSLGVHGELFF.

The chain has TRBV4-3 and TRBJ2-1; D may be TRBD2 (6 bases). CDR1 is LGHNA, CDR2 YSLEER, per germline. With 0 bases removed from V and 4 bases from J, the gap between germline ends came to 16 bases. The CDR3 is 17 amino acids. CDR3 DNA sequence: TGCGCCAGCAGCCAAGAGGGGCTCCCGGGGGATTACAATGAGCAGTTCTTC. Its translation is CASSQEGLPGDYNEQFF.

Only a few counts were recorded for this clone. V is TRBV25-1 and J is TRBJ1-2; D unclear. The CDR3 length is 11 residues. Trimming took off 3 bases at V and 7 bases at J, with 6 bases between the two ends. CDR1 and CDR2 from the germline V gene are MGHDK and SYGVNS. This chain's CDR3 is CASSDSFGYTF. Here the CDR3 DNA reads TGTGCCAGCAGTGACTCGTTTGGCTACACCTTC.

This CDR3 reads CASSPRQGLNTEAFF. In nucleotides, the CDR3 is TGTGCCAGCAGTCCCCGACAGGGTTTGAACACTGAAGCTTTCTTT. The chain links TRBV28 to TRBJ1-1, with 7 positions matching TRBD1. V dropped 5 bases and J dropped 0; count of bases not matched to a gene: 6. This CDR3 region has 15 residues. Germline CDR1 and CDR2: MDHEN and SYDVKM. The full variable domain, its missing parts supplied by reference TRBV28 and TRBJ1-1, is DVKVTQSSRYLVKRTGEKVFLECVQDMDHENMFWYRQDPGLGLRLIYFSYDVKMKEKGDIPEGYSVSREKKERFSLILESASTNQTSMYLCASSPRQGLNTEAFFGQGTRLTVV.

CDR3 coding DNA: TGCGCCAGCAGCTTGGAAGCGGGGGGGCACAATGAGCAGTTCTTC. It is translated as CASSLEAGGHNEQFF. The chain links TRBV5-1 to TRBJ2-1; 10 nucleotides agree with TRBD2. The germline V gene encodes CDR1 SGHRS and CDR2 YFSETQ. This CDR3 has 15 residues. V lost 0 bases, J lost 5 bases, and 2 bases stayed unmatched.

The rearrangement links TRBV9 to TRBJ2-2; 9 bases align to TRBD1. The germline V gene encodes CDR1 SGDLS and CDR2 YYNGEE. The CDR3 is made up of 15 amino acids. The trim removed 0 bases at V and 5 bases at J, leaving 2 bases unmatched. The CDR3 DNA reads TGTGCCAGCAGCGTAGGACAGGGGGTGACCGGGGAGCTGTTTTTT. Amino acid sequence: CASSVGQGVTGELFF.

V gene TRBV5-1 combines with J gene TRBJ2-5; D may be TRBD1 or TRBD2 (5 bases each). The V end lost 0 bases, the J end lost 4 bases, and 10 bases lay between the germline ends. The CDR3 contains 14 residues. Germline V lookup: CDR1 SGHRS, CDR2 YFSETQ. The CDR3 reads CASSLGGARETQYF. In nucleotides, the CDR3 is TGCGCCAGCAGCTTGGGAGGGGCCAGAGAGACCCAGTACTTC.